Listed below are T cell receptor beta chains from one sample, sequenced in a study of cytomegalovirus exposure and HLA in healthy donors. Measured with immunoSEQ multiplex PCR; TCRdb has only the in-frame clones, and not every one. The sample gives about 120,000 clones, about three quarters of which show up once; just over 1% is in the top ten. The sample taken for sequencing was PBMCs. All receptors derive from a human donor in good health. The CDR3 runs from the conserved cysteine through the conserved F or W. Each record gives: V gene, clone size, D gene, J gene, CDR3 protein, CDR3 DNA. D genes are given only for firm matches. Expanded clones get a size class; other rows say once, few or many, or leave the size out.

TRBV10-3	few	.	TRBJ2-7	CAIITSSYEQYF	TGTGCCATCATAACTTCTTCCTACGAGCAGTACTTC
TRBV4-1	.	.	TRBJ1-6	CASSQVIGRPLHF	TGCGCCAGCAGCCAAGTGATCGGGAGGCCCCTCCACTTT
TRBV4-1	.	.	TRBJ1-2	CASSQEITVGDGYTF	TGCGCCAGCAGCCAGGAGATTACGGTAGGCGATGGCTACACCTTC
TRBV5-1	.	.	TRBJ2-5	CASRPGGAEETQYF	TGCGCCAGCAGGCCTGGGGGGGCAGAAGAGACCCAGTACTTC
TRBV27	.	.	TRBJ1-6	CASSLSSGWSPLHF	TGTGCCAGCAGTTTATCGTCAGGGTGGTCACCCCTCCACTTT
TRBV15	once	TRBD2	TRBJ2-1	CATSREGVGGAYNEQFF	TGTGCCACCAGCAGAGAGGGGGTTGGGGGGGCCTACAATGAGCAGTTCTTC
TRBV5-1	.	TRBD1	TRBJ2-2	CASSTTGGLTGELFF	TGCGCCAGCAGCACCACAGGGGGCCTCACCGGGGAGCTGTTTTTT
TRBV9	.	.	TRBJ2-2	CASTPRQGNTGELFF	TGTGCCAGCACTCCCCGACAAGGGAACACCGGGGAGCTGTTTTTT
TRBV6-5	.	.	TRBJ1-2	CASSFPGLRGYTF	TGTGCCAGCAGTTTTCCGGGACTTCGGGGCTACACCTTC
TRBV12-5	.	.	TRBJ1-2	CASAPPGGIAYGYTF	TGTGCTAGTGCCCCCCCGGGGGGGATCGCCTATGGCTACACCTTC
TRBV4-1	once	.	TRBJ2-4	CASSQDQGLGNIQYF	TGCGCCAGCAGCCAAGATCAGGGGCTGGGGAACATTCAGTACTTC
TRBV6-5	.	TRBD1	TRBJ1-6	CASSYAPTGGLSPLHF	TGTGCCAGCAGTTACGCTCCTACAGGGGGACTCTCACCCCTCCACTTT
TRBV7-9	few	.	TRBJ1-4	CASSLGQSNEKLFF	TGTGCCAGCAGCTTGGGGCAGTCTAATGAAAAACTGTTTTTT
TRBV29-1	.	.	TRBJ2-1	CSAVPGGYEQFF	TGCAGCGCCGTTCCTGGGGGCTATGAGCAGTTCTTC
TRBV28	once	.	TRBJ2-5	CASSGSGVLQETQYF	TGTGCCAGCTCCGGTTCAGGGGTACTACAAGAGACCCAGTACTTC
TRBV5-5	.	TRBD1	TRBJ1-4	CASSLRAGGTNEKLFF	TGTGCCAGCAGCTTGAGGGCAGGGGGCACTAATGAAAAACTGTTTTTT
TRBV7-2	.	TRBD1	TRBJ1-3	CASSLAPGQVFGGNTIYF	TGTGCCAGCAGCTTAGCCCCGGGACAGGTTTTCGGTGGAAACACCATATATTTT
TRBV6-1	.	.	TRBJ1-2	CASTGSSNHYGYTF	TGTGCCAGCACCGGGTCGAGCAATCACTATGGCTACACCTTC
TRBV27	.	.	TRBJ2-7	CASRGLYYEQYF	TGTGCCAGCAGGGGCCTTTACTACGAGCAGTACTTC
TRBV9	.	TRBD1	TRBJ1-2	CASSDGETGVIYGYTF	TGTGCCAGCAGCGATGGAGAGACAGGGGTTATCTATGGCTACACCTTC
TRBV28	few	TRBD1	TRBJ1-4	CASSGPRGTGANEKLFF	TGTGCCAGCAGTGGCCCCAGGGGGACAGGGGCTAATGAAAAACTGTTTTTT
TRBV5-1	.	TRBD1	TRBJ2-2	CASSFLTGARTGELFF	TGCGCCAGCAGCTTCCTCACAGGGGCCAGGACCGGGGAGCTGTTTTTT
TRBV6-1	.	.	TRBJ2-1	CASTAVGDEQFF	TGTGCCAGCACCGCTGTAGGGGATGAGCAGTTCTTC
TRBV7-9	.	.	TRBJ2-7	CSSSLGPDEQYF	TGTTCCAGCAGCTTAGGGCCAGACGAGCAGTACTTC
TRBV4-2	.	TRBD1	TRBJ1-1	CASSQQSDRGLTEAFF	TGTGCCAGCAGCCAACAATCGGACAGGGGGCTGACTGAAGCTTTCTTT
TRBV10-3	.	.	TRBJ1-1	CAAGEKEAFF	TGTGCCGCCGGGGAAAAAGAAGCTTTCTTT
TRBV28	.	.	TRBJ1-5	CASRTLQDSFGNQPQHF	TGTGCCAGCAGGACTTTACAGGACAGTTTCGGCAATCAGCCCCAGCATTTT
TRBV6-1	.	.	TRBJ2-3	CASSELSRVDTQYF	TGTGCCAGCAGTGAGCTTTCGAGGGTAGATACGCAGTATTTT
TRBV6-5	.	TRBD1	TRBJ1-1	CASSYSGTVGAFF	TGTGCCAGCAGTTACTCGGGGACAGTTGGGGCTTTCTTT
TRBV15	.	.	TRBJ2-1	CATSVNDFNEQFF	TGTGCCACATCGGTTAATGATTTTAATGAGCAGTTCTTC
TRBV5-1	.	.	TRBJ2-7	CASRAEGTYEQYF	TGCGCCAGCAGGGCGGAGGGAACCTACGAGCAGTACTTC
TRBV27	once	.	TRBJ2-7	CASSQTGGPGYEQYF	TGTGCCAGCAGCCAGACGGGGGGCCCAGGGTACGAGCAGTACTTC
TRBV6-5	.	.	TRBJ2-2	CASSPGDTGELFF	TGTGCCAGCAGTCCGGGGGACACCGGGGAGCTGTTTTTT
TRBV20-1	.	.	TRBJ2-2	CSATVTGELFF	TGCAGTGCTACGGTAACCGGGGAGCTGTTTTTT
TRBV9	.	.	TRBJ1-1	CASGRDTLTWAFF	TGTGCCAGCGGGCGGGATACACTTACTTGGGCTTTCTTT
TRBV5-3	.	TRBD1	TRBJ2-7	CARSKTGQGSSYEQYF	TGTGCCAGAAGCAAAACTGGACAGGGGTCCTCCTACGAGCAGTACTTC
TRBV5-1	few	.	TRBJ1-1	CASSPGGGWTNTEAFF	TGCGCCAGCAGCCCGGGAGGGGGGTGGACGAACACTGAAGCTTTCTTT
TRBV9	.	TRBD1	TRBJ1-2	CASAGGQRYGYTF	TGTGCCAGCGCGGGGGGACAGCGCTATGGCTACACCTTC
TRBV6-5	.	.	TRBJ1-6	CASSYRSNSPLHF	TGTGCCAGCAGTTATAGAAGTAATTCACCCCTCCACTTT
TRBV7-8	.	.	TRBJ2-5	CASSLSLQKAPYF	TGTGCCAGCAGCTTAAGTTTACAGAAGGCTCCGTACTTC
TRBV11-2	.	.	TRBJ2-1	CASSPSGGRHNEQFF	TGTGCCAGCAGTCCGTCCGGGGGGCGTCACAATGAGCAGTTCTTC
TRBV11-1	.	.	TRBJ2-5	CASSLAPLETQYF	TGTGCCAGCAGCTTAGCCCCTTTGGAGACCCAGTACTTC
TRBV11-2	.	.	TRBJ2-7	CASSFGTQSSYEQYF	TGTGCCAGCAGCTTCGGGACTCAGAGCTCCTACGAGCAGTACTTC
TRBV6-6	.	.	TRBJ2-6	CASRSEVGSGANVLTF	TGTGCCAGCAGATCCGAGGTTGGCTCTGGGGCCAACGTCCTGACTTTC